This TCR beta chain was recorded in a study of shared clonotypes between healthy human individuals. Study as a whole: Each donor's CD8 memory used one plate, CD8 naive two, each CD4 subset three.

Subsets obtained from CD4+ cells comprised CD45RA+ naive and CD45RA-negative memory cells. Profiled with immunoSEQ multiplex PCR; TCRdb holds only in-frame clones, not every one. The sample has some 200,000 clones, about 65% seen once; the top ten hold roughly 11%. CDR1 is SGHDT, CDR2 YYEEEE, per germline. The V end was cut by 0 bases, the J end by 4 bases, with 10 bases between. This CDR3 contains 14 residues. The genes are TRBV5-6 and TRBJ2-5, with D tentatively TRBD2 (6 bases). The sequencing sample was made of memory CD4+ T cells sorted from blood. Subset given: CD45RA-negative fraction. The clonotype was recovered from a young man in good health. This CDR3 reads CASSLAKGGETQYF. CDR3 nucleotide sequence: TGTGCCAGCAGCTTGGCGAAGGGAGGAGAGACCCAGTACTTC.